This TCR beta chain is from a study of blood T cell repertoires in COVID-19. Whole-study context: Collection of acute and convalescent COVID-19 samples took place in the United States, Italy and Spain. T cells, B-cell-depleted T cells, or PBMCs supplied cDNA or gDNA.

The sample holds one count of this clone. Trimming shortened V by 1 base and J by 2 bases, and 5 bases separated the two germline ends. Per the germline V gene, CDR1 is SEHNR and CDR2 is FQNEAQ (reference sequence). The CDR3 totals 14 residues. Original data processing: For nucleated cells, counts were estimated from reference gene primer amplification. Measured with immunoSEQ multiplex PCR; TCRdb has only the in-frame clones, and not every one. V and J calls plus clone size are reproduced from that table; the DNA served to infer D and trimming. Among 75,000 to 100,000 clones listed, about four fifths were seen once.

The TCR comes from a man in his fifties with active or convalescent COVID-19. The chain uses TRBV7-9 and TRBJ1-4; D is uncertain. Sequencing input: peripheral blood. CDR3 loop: CASSLGSTNEKLFF. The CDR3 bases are TGTGCCAGCAGCTTAGGAAGCACTAATGAAAAACTGTTTTTT.